The clone carrying this TCR beta chain was seen a few times. This entry comes from a study of blood T cell repertoires in COVID-19. The overall study: Samples representing acute and convalescent COVID-19 were sourced from the United States, Italy and Spain. Sample material is recorded as cDNA or gDNA derived from T cells, B-cell-depleted T cells, or PBMCs.

Original processing methods: Using reference gene primer amplification, nucleated cell counts were estimated. The protocol was immunoSEQ multiplex PCR, while the TCRdb copy is restricted to in-frame clones and leaves out a portion. The DNA was the basis for D and trimming; V, J and clone size are from that table. The sample carries 150,000 to 200,000 clones, 80% to 90% recorded once. This CDR3 is built from 14 residues. Trimming cost V 0 bases and J 3 bases, with 8 bases left between them. Germline V lookup: CDR1 MGHRA, CDR2 YSYEKL. This TCR came from a man between 40 and 49 years old with active or convalescent COVID-19. V is TRBV4-1 and J is TRBJ1-2, with D unresolved. What was sequenced was peripheral blood. CDR3 in amino acids: CASSQDATDYGYTF. CDR3 in DNA: TGCGCCAGCAGCCAAGATGCTACAGACTATGGCTACACCTTC.